The 4 T cell receptor beta chains below come from one sample, sequenced in a study of T cell changes during pregnancy in multiple sclerosis. The repertoire was sequenced with immunoSEQ multiplex PCR; TCRdb's copy has only in-frame clones and lacks some. Altogether some 30,000 clones are present, 88% being singletons, with the ten largest covering roughly 8.3%. Sequences were derived from CD8+ T cells from peripheral blood mononuclear cells, sampled in the second trimester of pregnancy. These receptors all stem from a female donor with multiple sclerosis, enrolled in a pregnancy study.

DNA for the CDR3: TGTGCCAGTAGTATGGAGGGCGGCTACACCTTC. Its protein is CASSMEGGYTF. The J gene is TRBJ1-2, the V gene TRBV19; D is uncertain. Germline V lookup: CDR1 LNHDA, CDR2 SQIVND (reference sequence). Trimming stripped 3 bases from V and 8 bases from J, with 7 bases between. This CDR3 is 11 amino acids long.

The V and J genes are TRBV28 and TRBJ1-4; no clear D. The germline V gene encodes CDR1 MDHEN and CDR2 SYDVKM. V lost 3 bases, J lost 4 bases, and 15 bases lay in between. The CDR3 covers 16 residues. As DNA, the CDR3 is TGTGCCAGCAGTTTCCAATCACAGCCCCTTAATGAAAAACTGTTTTTT. It yields the protein CASSFQSQPLNEKLFF. The full variable domain, rest sourced from reference TRBV28 and TRBJ1-4, is DVKVTQSSRYLVKRTGEKVFLECVQDMDHENMFWYRQDPGLGLRLIYFSYDVKMKEKGDIPEGYSVSREKKERFSLILESASTNQTSMYLCASSFQSQPLNEKLFFGSGTQLSVL.

This clone appeared a few times. The chain employs TRBV30 and TRBJ1-1; D not certain. V lost 3 bases to trimming and J lost 7 bases, with 12 bases between them. Germline CDR1 reads GTSNPN; CDR2 reads SVGIG (reference sequence). This CDR3 contains 12 residues. The CDR3 protein is CAWRKGAIEAFF. Here the CDR3 DNA reads TGTGCCTGGAGAAAAGGAGCGATTGAAGCTTTCTTT.

CDR3 sequence reads: CASSSLSGSNTEAFF. The CDR3, as DNA: TGTGCCAGCAGCTCCCTATCAGGGTCGAACACTGAAGCTTTCTTT. V is TRBV11-2 and J is TRBJ1-1; maybe TRBD1 (5 bases). Germline V CDR1 and CDR2: SGHAT, FQNNGV. The CDR3 spans 15 residues. Trimming removed 4 bases at V and 1 base at J, with 13 bases between.